Sequencing of this T cell receptor (beta chain) was carried out in a study of cytomegalovirus exposure and HLA in healthy donors. PCR primers comprised 60 Vbeta and 13 Jbeta primers. Libraries were prepared by immunoSEQ multiplex PCR; TCRdb keeps only in-frame clonotypes and omits some of them. Here the sample spans about 140,000 clones, around 80% being singletons. The CDR3 is made up of 18 amino acids. Germline values: CDR1 SEHNR, CDR2 FQNEAQ (reference sequence). The junction had 12 bases not matched to a gene; V was cut back by 0 bases and J by 6 bases. The rearrangement links TRBV7-9 to TRBJ2-3; 10 bases agree with TRBD2. The sample was PBMCs. The TCR was taken from a woman aged 40 to 50 in good health and CMV-seronegative. CDR3 bases: TGTGCCAGCAGCTTAGCGAATAGCGGGGGGCCCCGCCGGGATACGCAGTATTTT. It encodes CASSLANSGGPRRDTQYF. Full variable domain (remainder filled in from reference TRBV7-9 and TRBJ2-3): DTGVSQNPRHKITKRGQNVTFRCDPISEHNRLYWYRQTLGQGPEFLTYFQNEAQLEKSRLLSDRFSAERPKGSFSTLEIQRTEQGDSAMYLCASSLANSGGPRRDTQYFGPGTRLTVL.